These T cell receptor beta chains were read from a single sample in a study of regulatory T cells in long-lasting Graves disease. TCRdb ran MiXCR on the multiplex PCR reads and lists one entry per CDR3 protein. The sample lists over 350,000 distinct CDR3 sequences; less than 25% were seen once. Material: peripheral blood mononuclear cells (PBMCs), obtained when the disease was refractory, from a patient treated with antithyroid drugs. Source of these receptors: a female donor with Graves disease. The CDR3 runs from the conserved cysteine through the conserved F or W. D genes are given only for firm matches. Expanded clones are given a class, and other clones once, few, many or no size at all.

D gene	V gene	J gene	clone size	CDR3 protein	CDR3 DNA
NA	TRBV28	TRBJ1-2	many	CASSLLGGGYTF	TGTGCCAGCAGTTTATTGGGAGGTGGCTACACCTTC
NA	TRBV24-1	TRBJ2-1	NA	CATSDPRGSFNSYNEQFF	TGTGCCACCAGTGATCCTCGGGGTAGCTTCAACTCCTACAATGAGCAGTTCTTC
NA	TRBV7-2	TRBJ1-5	few	CASSSGASINQPQHF	TGTGCCAGCAGCTCCGGGGCCTCAATCAATCAGCCCCAGCATTTT
NA	TRBV3-1	TRBJ1-1	few	CASSLNFGGLGTEAFF	TGTGCCAGCAGCCTAAATTTTGGGGGTTTGGGCACTGAAGCTTTCTTT
NA	TRBV30	TRBJ1-2	few	CAWRGGNNYGYTF	TGTGCCTGGAGGGGGGGAAATAACTATGGCTACACCTTC
NA	TRBV6-2/TRBV6-3	TRBJ2-1	NA	CASSERDRSYNEQFF	TGTGCCAGCAGTGAACGGGACCGCTCCTACAATGAGCAGTTCTTC
NA	TRBV12-3/TRBV12-4	TRBJ1-1	many	CASSLPTGNTEAFF	TGTGCCAGCAGTTTACCTACAGGGAACACTGAAGCTTTCTTT
TRBD2	TRBV30	TRBJ2-4	NA	CAWFPGMPYRLAKSIQYF	TGTGCCTGGTTCCCGGGGATGCCCTACCGACTAGCCAAAAGCATTCAGTACTTC
TRBD2	TRBV7-8	TRBJ2-7	many	CASSPRGLTSGRSYEQYF	TGTGCCAGCAGCCCCCGGGGATTGACTAGCGGGAGGAGCTACGAGCAGTACTTC
TRBD2	TRBV15	TRBJ2-3	NA	CATSRGGLAEWAADTQYF	TGTGCCACCAGCAGAGGCGGACTAGCGGAATGGGCAGCGGATACGCAGTATTTT
TRBD2	TRBV3-1	TRBJ2-7	many	CASSETSGSYEQYF	TGTGCCAGCAGTGAGACTAGCGGGAGCTACGAGCAGTACTTC
TRBD1	TRBV20-1	TRBJ2-5	NA	CSASRTGETQYF	TGCAGTGCTAGCCGGACAGGGGAGACCCAGTACTTC
NA	TRBV7-9	TRBJ2-6	few	CASSSAGTLSGANVLTF	TGTGCCAGCAGCTCGGCCGGGACTCTCTCAGGGGCCAACGTCCTGACTTTC
NA	TRBV29-1	TRBJ2-7	few	CSVCTVASYEQYF	TGCAGCGTTTGCACGGTGGCCTCCTACGAGCAGTACTTC
TRBD1	TRBV20-1	TRBJ1-1	many	CSARVGTVNTEAFF	TGCAGTGCAAGGGTGGGGACAGTAAACACTGAAGCTTTCTTT
TRBD2	TRBV7-2	TRBJ2-7	NA	CASSSLAGDEQYF	TGTGCCAGCAGCTCCCTAGCGGGAGACGAGCAGTACTTC
NA	TRBV10-3	TRBJ1-2	NA	CAISVDSNYGYTF	TGTGCCATCAGCGTCGACAGCAACTATGGCTACACCTTC
NA	TRBV29-1	TRBJ1-5	many	CSVLGDRNQPQHF	TGCAGCGTTTTGGGTGATCGGAATCAGCCCCAGCATTTT
NA	TRBV6-2/TRBV6-3	TRBJ1-2	many	CASNSGSYGYTF	TGTGCCAGCAATTCGGGGAGCTATGGCTACACCTTC
NA	TRBV5-1	TRBJ2-7	NA	CASSWDSPSYEQYF	TGCGCCAGCAGCTGGGACTCGCCCTCCTACGAGCAGTACTTC
NA	TRBV24-1	TRBJ2-1	few	CATSDLPSGLGKSEQFF	TGTGCCACCAGTGATCTCCCCTCTGGACTGGGGAAGTCTGAGCAGTTCTTC
TRBD2	TRBV7-4	TRBJ2-5	NA	CASSLETDRTSGFQEAQYF	TGTGCCAGCAGCTTAGAAACCGACCGGACTAGCGGGTTCCAAGAGGCCCAGTACTTC
NA	TRBV2	TRBJ1-5	many	CASSPGPWGNQPQHF	TGTGCCAGCAGCCCCGGGCCCTGGGGCAATCAGCCCCAGCATTTT
TRBD1	TRBV20-1	TRBJ2-5	NA	CSLRGQGYQETQYF	TGCAGCCTCAGGGGACAGGGGTACCAAGAGACCCAGTACTTC
NA	TRBV7-2	TRBJ1-1	NA	CASSSPGPREAFF	TGTGCCAGCAGCTCCCCGGGACCTAGAGAAGCTTTCTTT
TRBD1	TRBV12-3/TRBV12-4	TRBJ1-5	many	CASSLDRVSQPQHF	TGTGCCAGCAGCCTAGACAGGGTTAGTCAGCCCCAGCATTTT
NA	TRBV28	TRBJ1-1	many	CASSLSRWTEAFF	TGTGCCAGCAGTTTATCCCGGTGGACTGAAGCTTTCTTT
NA	TRBV7-6	TRBJ2-5	many	CASSGRGTAETQYF	TGTGCCAGCAGCGGACGAGGGACGGCAGAGACCCAGTACTTC
NA	TRBV28	TRBJ1-1	many	CASSWWGMNTEAFF	TGTGCCAGCAGTTGGTGGGGTATGAACACTGAAGCTTTCTTT
TRBD1	TRBV20-1	TRBJ1-6	NA	CSAGLGQNNSPLHF	TGCAGTGCTGGATTGGGACAGAATAATTCACCCCTCCACTTT
TRBD2	TRBV20-1	TRBJ2-5	many	CSARPASGRAGRAETQYF	TGCAGTGCTAGACCGGCTAGCGGGAGGGCCGGGAGGGCGGAGACCCAGTACTTC
NA	TRBV29-1	TRBJ1-1	few	CSAGTVMNTEAFF	TGCAGCGCAGGGACGGTCATGAACACTGAAGCTTTCTTT
NA	TRBV6-4	TRBJ2-1	NA	CASSDDPAGEQFF	TGTGCCAGCAGTGACGACCCGGCGGGTGAGCAGTTCTTC
NA	TRBV6-5	TRBJ2-2	NA	CASSYWGRAGELFF	TGTGCCAGCAGTTACTGGGGGCGGGCCGGGGAGCTGTTTTTT
TRBD2	TRBV6-1	TRBJ2-7	many	CASSPAGGAYEQYF	TGTGCCAGCAGCCCAGCGGGAGGGGCCTACGAGCAGTACTTC
NA	TRBV12-3/TRBV12-4	TRBJ2-5	NA	CASGRPGSLPETQYF	TGTGCCAGCGGTCGCCCCGGGAGCCTCCCAGAGACCCAGTACTTC
NA	TRBV12-3/TRBV12-4	TRBJ2-6	few	CASSFDRGLRSGANVLTF	TGTGCCAGCAGTTTTGATCGGGGGTTGCGCTCTGGGGCCAACGTCCTGACTTTC
TRBD1	TRBV4-1	TRBJ1-2	NA	CASSQEGRGWQFDYGYTF	TGCGCCAGCAGCCAAGAAGGCAGGGGGTGGCAGTTCGACTATGGCTACACCTTC
NA	TRBV6-4	TRBJ2-1	NA	CASSLARASSLF	TGTGCCAGCAGCTTAGCGAGGGCTAGCAGCCTCTTC
NA	TRBV6-1	TRBJ2-2	many	CASPVPNTGELFF	TGTGCCAGTCCCGTCCCGAACACCGGGGAGCTGTTTTTT
NA	TRBV29-1	TRBJ2-2	NA	CSVERGAGNGELFF	TGCAGCGTTGAGAGGGGCGCGGGCAACGGGGAGCTGTTTTTT
TRBD1	TRBV7-8	TRBJ1-4	NA	CASSLAPGTGEGKDEKLFF	TGTGCCAGCAGCTTAGCCCCCGGGACAGGGGAGGGGAAAGATGAAAAACTGTTTTTT
NA	TRBV27	TRBJ1-2	few	CASSLDITNYGYTF	TGTGCCAGCAGTTTAGACATAACTAACTATGGCTACACCTTC
NA	TRBV7-2	TRBJ2-1	NA	CASSSPASSSYNEQFF	TGTGCCAGCAGCTCCCCCGCGTCCTCCTCCTACAATGAGCAGTTCTTC
NA	TRBV10-2	TRBJ1-5	NA	CASSESPLPQHF	TGCGCCAGCAGTGAGTCCCCCCTTCCCCAGCATTTT
NA	TRBV5-1	TRBJ1-4	few	CASSLEAGEYEKLFF	TGCGCCAGCAGCTTGGAGGCAGGGGAGTATGAAAAACTGTTTTTT
NA	TRBV7-3	TRBJ2-2	NA	CASSLGAQVTNTGELFF	TGTGCCAGCAGCTTAGGAGCACAGGTGACGAACACCGGGGAGCTGTTTTTT
TRBD2	TRBV12-3/TRBV12-4	TRBJ2-3	few	CASSPGLAGVGDTQYF	TGTGCCAGCAGTCCCGGACTAGCGGGAGTCGGGGATACGCAGTATTTT
NA	TRBV10-2	TRBJ1-2	NA	CASSESGGNGYTF	TGCGCCAGCAGTGAGTCGGGCGGTAATGGCTACACCTTC
TRBD1	TRBV13	TRBJ2-4	NA	CASSHKGQGIQYF	TGTGCCAGCAGCCACAAGGGACAGGGAATTCAGTACTTC
NA	TRBV5-1	TRBJ1-1	few	CASSLNRGATEAFF	TGCGCCAGCAGCTTAAACCGGGGGGCCACTGAAGCTTTCTTT
NA	TRBV7-2	TRBJ1-4	many	CASSFSGTGKLFF	TGTGCCAGCAGCTTTTCAGGAACGGGAAAACTGTTTTTT
TRBD1	TRBV19	TRBJ1-5	few	CASSITGARQPQHF	TGTGCCAGTAGTATAACAGGGGCGCGTCAGCCCCAGCATTTT
NA	TRBV7-2	TRBJ2-7	many	CASSLGGKGRNEQYF	TGTGCCAGCAGCTTAGGGGGGAAGGGAAGGAACGAGCAGTACTTC